This T cell receptor (beta chain) emerged from a study of response to subunit inactivated influenza vaccine. Points from the study as a whole: Authors suggested few new T cells are recruited by each seasonal influenza vaccination.

TCRdb independently ran MiXCR on the RT-PCR reads; one entry per CDR3 protein. The sample includes more than 700,000 distinct CDR3 sequences, about 20% seen only once; the top ten take roughly 10%. With V trimmed by 5 bases and J by 4 bases, 5 bases remained unmatched. There are 14 residues in the CDR3. This clonotype appeared a few times. What it recognizes is unknown. V gene TRBV12-3 or TRBV12-4 combines with J gene TRBJ2-5, with TRBD1 matching over 9 bases. This TCR came from a man over 45 who received an inactivated influenza vaccine. The input for sequencing was PBMCs from blood, taken roughly 5 days after vaccination. CDR3 amino acids: CASSVGQGRETQYF. CDR3 coding DNA: TGTGCCAGCAGTGTCGGACAGGGGCGAGAGACCCAGTACTTC.